These T cell receptor beta chains were read from a single sample in a study of T-cell memory formation after mild COVID-19. One entry per CDR3 protein, called by TCRdb with MiXCR from the 5' RACE reads. The sample records just under 550,000 distinct CDR3 sequences, about a fifth being singletons. Sequencing was performed on PBMCs or a T cell subset sorted from them (not recorded which). These receptors originate from an adult woman who had mild COVID-19 (a few samples of this study predate the infection). Cell type and time point are not known. CDR3s include the opening cysteine and the closing phenylalanine or tryptophan. The D gene is left open where the match is weak. Size tells how often a clone was seen (once, few, many) or the class of an expanded clone, and some rows leave it out.

size: few; D: TRBD2; J: TRBJ2-1; V: TRBV7-7; CDR3: CASSFVSGSENEQFF; DNA: TGTGCTAGCAGCTTCGTTAGCGGGAGTGAAAATGAGCAGTTCTTC
size: few; D: .; J: TRBJ2-3; V: TRBV12-3/TRBV12-4; CDR3: CASSLGLSDTQYF; DNA: TGTGCCAGCAGTTTGGGGCTATCAGATACGCAGTATTTT
size: .; D: .; J: TRBJ1-1; V: TRBV2; CDR3: CATSARSNTEAFF; DNA: TGTGCCACCTCCGCCCGGTCGAACACTGAAGCTTTCTTT
size: few; D: .; J: TRBJ2-4; V: TRBV24-1; CDR3: CATSDPGKNIQYF; DNA: TGTGCCACCAGTGATCCAGGGAAAAACATTCAGTACTTC
size: few; D: TRBD1; J: TRBJ2-7; V: TRBV12-3/TRBV12-4; CDR3: CASSLGPGQNYEQYF; DNA: TGTGCCAGCAGTTTGGGGCCGGGACAGAACTACGAGCAGTACTTC
size: .; D: .; J: TRBJ2-6; V: TRBV7-3; CDR3: CASSLRGTGSYSGANVLTF; DNA: TGTGCCAGCAGCTTAAGAGGGACCGGATCCTACTCTGGGGCCAACGTCCTGACTTTC
size: few; D: .; J: TRBJ2-5; V: TRBV3-1; CDR3: CASSQRGETQYF; DNA: TGTGCCAGCAGCCAAAGGGGGGAGACCCAGTACTTC
size: few; D: TRBD2; J: TRBJ2-1; V: TRBV9; CDR3: CASSPRGRGEQFF; DNA: TGTGCCAGCAGCCCCCGGGGGAGGGGTGAGCAGTTCTTC
size: few; D: .; J: TRBJ2-2; V: TRBV7-8; CDR3: CASSLASGGAGELFF; DNA: TGTGCCAGCAGCTTAGCGTCCGGGGGCGCCGGGGAGCTGTTTTTT
size: few; D: TRBD1; J: TRBJ1-4; V: TRBV5-6; CDR3: CASSREGQGGRNEKLFF; DNA: TGTGCCAGCAGCCGTGAGGGACAGGGGGGCCGTAATGAAAAACTGTTTTTT
size: many; D: .; J: TRBJ2-3; V: TRBV7-9; CDR3: CAGEDNDTQYF; DNA: TGTGCCGGGGAGGACAATGATACGCAGTATTTT
size: .; D: .; J: TRBJ2-1; V: TRBV4-1; CDR3: CASSQDRGGGSHEQFF; DNA: TGCGCCAGCAGCCAAGATAGGGGGGGGGGCTCCCATGAGCAGTTCTTC
size: few; D: .; J: TRBJ1-2; V: TRBV6-5; CDR3: CASNEGSNNYGYTF; DNA: TGTGCCAGCAATGAAGGGTCCAATAACTATGGCTACACCTTC
size: few; D: .; J: TRBJ2-3; V: TRBV29-1; CDR3: CSVPPRAGAGTQYF; DNA: TGCAGCGTCCCACCCCGGGCCGGGGCGGGTACGCAGTATTTT
size: few; D: .; J: TRBJ1-1; V: TRBV5-1; CDR3: CASRGHEVDTEAFF; DNA: TGCGCCAGCAGAGGACACGAGGTGGACACTGAAGCTTTCTTT
size: few; D: .; J: TRBJ2-5; V: TRBV24-1; CDR3: CATSATGSVLQETQYF; DNA: TGTGCCACCAGTGCCACAGGGTCCGTCCTCCAAGAGACCCAGTACTTC
size: few; D: TRBD1; J: TRBJ1-2; V: TRBV9; CDR3: CASSVGAGTENYGYTF; DNA: TGTGCCAGCAGCGTAGGCGCCGGGACAGAGAACTATGGCTACACCTTC
size: few; D: .; J: TRBJ1-2; V: TRBV20-1; CDR3: CSARGQVGGPTYYGYTF; DNA: TGCAGTGCTAGAGGTCAGGTGGGGGGCCCAACTTACTATGGCTACACCTTC
size: few; D: .; J: TRBJ2-3; V: TRBV6-2/TRBV6-3; CDR3: CASSSPRDTEEASTDTQYF; DNA: TGTGCCAGCAGTTCCCCCCGGGACACCGAGGAGGCTAGCACAGATACGCAGTATTTT
size: .; D: .; J: TRBJ1-2; V: TRBV6-5; CDR3: CASSYWGEDYGYTF; DNA: TGTGCCAGCAGTTATTGGGGGGAGGACTATGGCTACACCTTC
size: .; D: .; J: TRBJ2-2; V: TRBV5-1; CDR3: CASSLGRLSGTGELFF; DNA: TGCGCCAGCAGCTTGGGCCGACTCTCGGGCACCGGGGAGCTGTTTTTT
size: .; D: .; J: TRBJ2-1; V: TRBV7-6; CDR3: CASSPGTREQFF; DNA: TGTGCCAGCAGCCCGGGGACTCGTGAGCAGTTCTTC
size: few; D: TRBD2; J: TRBJ2-7; V: TRBV20-1; CDR3: CSARGEGSSYEQYF; DNA: TGCAGTGCTAGAGGGGAGGGCAGCTCCTACGAGCAGTACTTC
size: many; D: .; J: TRBJ2-1; V: TRBV29-1; CDR3: CSARPRVGWKNEQFF; DNA: TGCAGCGCCCGACCGAGAGTAGGGTGGAAGAATGAGCAGTTCTTC
size: .; D: TRBD2; J: TRBJ2-7; V: TRBV18; CDR3: CASSPPGLAKHF; DNA: TGTGCCAGCTCACCGCCAGGACTAGCGAAGCACTTC
size: .; D: .; J: TRBJ2-5; V: TRBV12-3/TRBV12-4; CDR3: CASSPTTSLPETQYF; DNA: TGTGCCAGCAGTCCTACGACTAGTCTCCCAGAGACCCAGTACTTC
size: few; D: TRBD1; J: TRBJ1-5; V: TRBV25-1; CDR3: CASSDRQGDPNQPQHF; DNA: TGTGCCAGCAGTGATAGACAGGGGGATCCTAATCAGCCCCAGCATTTT
size: few; D: .; J: TRBJ2-2; V: TRBV6-6; CDR3: CASSYPNTGELFF; DNA: TGTGCCAGCAGTTACCCTAACACCGGGGAGCTGTTTTTT
size: .; D: TRBD2; J: TRBJ2-5; V: TRBV5-1; CDR3: CASIRDTSGGGKTQYF; DNA: TGCGCCAGCATCCGTGATACTAGCGGGGGGGGAAAGACCCAGTACTTC
size: few; D: TRBD1; J: TRBJ2-1; V: TRBV12-5; CDR3: CASGFTTGGDNEQFF; DNA: TGTGCTAGTGGTTTCACGACAGGGGGTGACAATGAGCAGTTCTTC
size: few; D: .; J: TRBJ2-1; V: TRBV25-1; CDR3: CASSEHLGVIYNEQFF; DNA: TGTGCCAGCAGTGAGCACTTGGGGGTAATCTACAATGAGCAGTTCTTC
size: .; D: TRBD2; J: TRBJ2-2; V: TRBV20-1; CDR3: CSARSTSGERGGYGELFF; DNA: TGCAGTGCTAGATCCACTAGCGGGGAGCGCGGGGGATACGGGGAGCTGTTTTTT
size: few; D: .; J: TRBJ2-1; V: TRBV29-1; CDR3: CSVAGELHEQFF; DNA: TGCAGCGTTGCGGGGGAGTTACATGAGCAGTTCTTC